This is a list of T cell receptor beta chains from one sample in a study of response to subunit inactivated influenza vaccine. TCRdb re-analysed the RT-PCR reads in MiXCR, keeping a single row per CDR3 protein. Altogether fewer than 550,000 distinct CDR3 sequences are present, about 25% being singletons, with the ten largest covering 1.5% to 2%. The sequencing here drew on CD4+ T cells sorted from PBMCs, taken roughly 5 days after vaccination. The source is a man in his forties or fifties who received an inactivated influenza vaccine. Each CDR3 is given without its conserved first and last residue. Each record gives: J gene, V gene, CDR3 length, clone size, CDR3 protein. Clone size appears in some rows only: once, few, many, or a class for an expanded clone.

TRBJ2-7 | TRBV14 | 12 | many | ASSHTLGLYEQY
TRBJ2-5 | TRBV3-1 | 13 | NA | ASSQFVVYQETQY
TRBJ2-3 | TRBV7-8 | 12 | few | ASSLRLAPDTQY
TRBJ2-5 | TRBV4-3 | 14 | few | ASSQDLGRSGETQY
TRBJ2-6 | TRBV9 | 14 | NA | ASSAPGVSGANVLT
TRBJ1-3 | TRBV5-1 | 15 | NA | ASGLGAGPSSGNTIY
TRBJ2-2 | TRBV5-1 | 13 | few | ASSNVAGGIGELF
TRBJ1-1 | TRBV28 | 14 | NA | ASSPFGQGANTEAF
TRBJ2-1 | TRBV3-1 | 13 | once | ASSQTTARVGEQF
TRBJ2-5 | TRBV5-5 | 12 | few | ASERQAHQETQY
TRBJ2-1 | TRBV20-1 | 13 | NA | SASPGTGKGDEQF
TRBJ1-6 | TRBV20-1 | 14 | few | SARPWDRGDNSPLH
TRBJ2-1 | TRBV20-1 | 17 | NA | SAEIPGLAGPGGYNEQF
TRBJ1-5 | TRBV4-3 | 13 | NA | ASSRDRDSNQPQH
TRBJ2-5 | TRBV15 | 11 | many | ATSRDKQETQY
TRBJ1-1 | TRBV13 | 12 | NA | ASSRGGSRREAF
TRBJ1-3 | TRBV10-3 | 10 | NA | AAGDDGNTIY
TRBJ2-5 | TRBV5-1 | 13 | NA | ASSQAPGAQETQY
TRBJ2-7 | TRBV6-1 | 15 | NA | ASSGGSWGPSSYEQY
TRBJ1-1 | TRBV29-1 | 9 | NA | SVARNTEAF
TRBJ2-1 | TRBV12-3/TRBV12-4 | 9 | many | ASSRGGEQF
TRBJ2-5 | TRBV7-2 | 12 | few | ASSSGGLGETQY
TRBJ2-3 | TRBV5-1 | 13 | many | ASSLATGGPTTQY
TRBJ2-4 | TRBV4-3 | 12 | NA | ASSQAGAKNIQY
TRBJ2-5 | TRBV12-3/TRBV12-4 | 13 | few | ASSLGLAQQETQY
TRBJ2-5 | TRBV14 | 15 | few | ASSRQRLAAYQETQY
TRBJ2-5 | TRBV5-1 | 13 | NA | ASSQMGRGQETQY
TRBJ2-5 | TRBV9 | 14 | few | ASSVSELAGQETQY
TRBJ2-7 | TRBV11-2 | 11 | NA | ASSYSQTYEQY
TRBJ2-1 | TRBV12-3/TRBV12-4 | 13 | NA | ASSLESFSYNEQF
TRBJ2-2 | TRBV4-3 | 12 | NA | ASSQDTNPGELF
TRBJ2-7 | TRBV6-2/TRBV6-3 | 13 | NA | ASSRRLANNYEQY